What follows describes a single T cell receptor beta chain. The antigen remains undetermined. This CDR3 contains 13 residues. The germline V and J ends were trimmed by 4 bases and 7 bases, with 13 bases remaining between them. This sample is part of a study of vaccination effects on CD4 cells after COVID-19. Sequencing was preceded by expansion of antigen-specific CD4+ T cells with viral peptide pools in the ViraFEST assay. Following 10 days of culture, CD4+ T cells were isolated. PCR showed that the person got SARS-CoV-2 infection at some point between March and December 2020. Only in-frame clones appear in the TCRdb table, and some are missing; sequencing was by immunoSEQ multiplex PCR. The table records under 65,000 clones, about 77% of them present only once.

The source is a human donor who had a prior SARS-CoV-2 infection. The chain is built from TRBV12-3 or TRBV12-4 and TRBJ1-2; D is unclear. The sample was CD4+ T cells from PBMCs cultured with HIV peptides, taken before COVID-19 vaccination. Subset specified: HIV-1 Nef peptide pool negative control/reference culture. CDR3 DNA: TGTGCCAGCAGTTCCCCCAAGGCAAGTGGCTACACCTTC. Protein product: CASSSPKASGYTF.